The T cell receptor beta chain described here comes from a study of beta chain features in type 1 diabetes. General observations from the study: Moderate but significant shortening of TCRB CDR3s was recorded in all four CD4+ subsets from Type 1 diabetes patients.

To note about this clone: What it binds is not known.

Germline V gives CDR1 SGHVS, CDR2 FQNEAQ. This CDR3 contains 15 residues. After removal of 3 bases from V and 5 bases from J, the junction contained 4 bases not matched to a gene. As every portion of the isolated RNA was reverse transcribed, the sequencing read expressed TCRB transcripts. This table comes from immunoSEQ multiplex PCR, and its TCRdb copy is limited to in-frame clones, with some not included. The sample holds about 160,000 clones, 8% to 8.5% seen once. The sequence derives from a woman between 18 and 29 years old with type 1 diabetes. Sequencing was done on a sample of central memory CD4+ T cells from blood. V is TRBV7-8 and J is TRBJ2-3, with 11 bases matching TRBD2. The CDR3 DNA reads TGTGCCAGCAGCTTGGTAGCGGGAGGGGGAGATACGCAGTATTTT. This gives the protein CASSLVAGGGDTQYF. The complete variable domain, with remaining parts taken from reference TRBV7-8 and TRBJ2-3, reads GAGVSQSPRYKVAKRGQDVALRCDPISGHVSLFWYQQALGQGPEFLTYFQNEAQLDKSGLPSDRFFAERPEGSVSTLKIQRTQQEDSAVYLCASSLVAGGGDTQYFGPGTRLTVL.